This TCR beta chain was sequenced for a study of cytomegalovirus exposure and HLA in healthy donors. Study details: The 100 to 150 validation repertoires matched the 666 first-cohort repertoires in platform, a later analysis reported. Overall study findings and caveats: It was approximately 150 TCR beta chains that were listed as cytomegalovirus-associated. The classifier reportedly diagnosed cytomegalovirus status with high sensitivity and specificity.

Some clones are missing from TCRdb's copy, which holds only in-frame ones; the method was immunoSEQ multiplex PCR. This table has about 86,000 clones, 90% to 95% appearing once. As regards this clone: Its matching antigen is unknown.

Germline CDR1 is SEHNR and CDR2 is FQNEAQ (reference sequence). The CDR3 totals 14 residues. The germline V and J ends were trimmed by 2 bases and 2 bases, with 10 bases remaining between them. The sample was PBMCs. The J gene is TRBJ2-7, the V gene TRBV7-9, with D maybe TRBD1 (5 bases). The sequence derives from a man in his late teens or twenties in good health and CMV-seronegative. CDR3 loop: CASSLRQNPYEQYF. CDR3 nucleotide sequence: TGTGCCAGCAGCTTAAGACAGAACCCCTACGAGCAGTACTTC.